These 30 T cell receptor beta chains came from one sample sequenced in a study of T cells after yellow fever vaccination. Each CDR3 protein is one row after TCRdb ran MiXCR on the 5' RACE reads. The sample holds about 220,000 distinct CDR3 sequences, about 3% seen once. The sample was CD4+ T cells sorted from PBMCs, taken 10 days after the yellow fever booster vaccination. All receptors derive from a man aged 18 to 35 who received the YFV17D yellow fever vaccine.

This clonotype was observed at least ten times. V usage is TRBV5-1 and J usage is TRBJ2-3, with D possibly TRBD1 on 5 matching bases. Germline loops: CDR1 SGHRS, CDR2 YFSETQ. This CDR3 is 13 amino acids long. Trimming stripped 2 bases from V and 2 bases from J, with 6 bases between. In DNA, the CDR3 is TGCGCCAGCAGCTTCGGACACACAGATACGCAGTATTTT. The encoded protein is CASSFGHTDTQYF.

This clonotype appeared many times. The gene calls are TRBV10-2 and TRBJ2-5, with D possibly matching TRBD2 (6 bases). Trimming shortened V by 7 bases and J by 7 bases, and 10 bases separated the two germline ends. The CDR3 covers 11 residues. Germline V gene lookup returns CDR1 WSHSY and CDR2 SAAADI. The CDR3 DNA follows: TGCGCCAGCATGGAGGAGGGGACCCAGTACTTC. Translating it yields CASMEEGTQYF.

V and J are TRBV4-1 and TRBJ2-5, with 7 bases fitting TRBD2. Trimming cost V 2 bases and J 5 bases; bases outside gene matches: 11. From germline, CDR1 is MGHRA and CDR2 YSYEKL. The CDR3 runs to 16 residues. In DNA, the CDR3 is TGCGCCAGCAGCCAATCTGGTCGCGGGGGAAGGGAGACCCAGTACTTC. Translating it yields CASSQSGRGGRETQYF.

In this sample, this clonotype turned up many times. This chain's CDR3 is CASSYSWDEQFF. The CDR3 nucleotides read TGTGCCAGCAGTTACTCGTGGGATGAGCAGTTCTTC. The rearrangement uses TRBV6-2 or TRBV6-3 and TRBJ2-1, with no clear D. Germline CDR1 MNHEY, CDR2 SVGEGT. There are 12 residues in the CDR3. Trimming stripped 0 bases from V and 8 bases from J, with 5 bases between.

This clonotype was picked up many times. The CDR3 nucleotides are TGTGCCACCATCCCAGGGGGGTCCTACAATGAGCAGTTCTTC. It is translated as CATIPGGSYNEQFF. The chain carries TRBV5-4 and TRBJ2-1; perhaps TRBD1 as D (7 bases). Germline CDR1 SGHNT, CDR2 YYREEE (reference sequence). Deletions cut 9 bases from V and 1 base from J, with 14 bases between. This CDR3 has 14 amino acids.

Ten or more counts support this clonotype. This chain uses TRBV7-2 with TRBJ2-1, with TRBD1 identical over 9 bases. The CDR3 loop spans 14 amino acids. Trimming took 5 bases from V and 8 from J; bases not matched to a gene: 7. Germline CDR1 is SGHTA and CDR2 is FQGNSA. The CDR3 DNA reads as TGTGCCAGCAGCCAGCCGGGACAGGGTCATGAGCAGTTCTTC. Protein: CASSQPGQGHEQFF.

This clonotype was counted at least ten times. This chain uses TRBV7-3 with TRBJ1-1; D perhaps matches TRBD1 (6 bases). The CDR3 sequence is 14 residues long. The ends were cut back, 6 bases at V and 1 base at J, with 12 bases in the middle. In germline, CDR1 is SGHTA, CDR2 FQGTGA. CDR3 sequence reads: CASSLSGANTEAFF. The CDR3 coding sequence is TGTGCCAGCAGTTTATCGGGGGCGAACACTGAAGCTTTCTTT.

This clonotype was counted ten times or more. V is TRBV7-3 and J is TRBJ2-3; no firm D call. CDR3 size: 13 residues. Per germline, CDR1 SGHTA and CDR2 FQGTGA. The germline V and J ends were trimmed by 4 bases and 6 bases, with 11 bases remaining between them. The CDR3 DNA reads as TGTGCCAGCAGCTCAAACTATATTGATACGCAGTATTTT. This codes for CASSSNYIDTQYF.

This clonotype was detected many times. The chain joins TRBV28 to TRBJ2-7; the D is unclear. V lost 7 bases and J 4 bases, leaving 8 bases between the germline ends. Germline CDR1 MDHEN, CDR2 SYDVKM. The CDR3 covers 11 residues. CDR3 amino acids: CASTDGYEQYV. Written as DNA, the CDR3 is TGTGCCAGCACCGATGGGTACGAGCAGTACGTC.

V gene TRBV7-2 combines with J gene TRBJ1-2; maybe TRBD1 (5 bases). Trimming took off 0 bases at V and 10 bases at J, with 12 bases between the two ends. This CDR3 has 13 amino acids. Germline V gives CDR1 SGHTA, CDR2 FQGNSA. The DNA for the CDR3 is TGTGCCAGCAGCTTAGCGCTTAGGACAACCTACACCTTC. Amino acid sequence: CASSLALRTTYTF.

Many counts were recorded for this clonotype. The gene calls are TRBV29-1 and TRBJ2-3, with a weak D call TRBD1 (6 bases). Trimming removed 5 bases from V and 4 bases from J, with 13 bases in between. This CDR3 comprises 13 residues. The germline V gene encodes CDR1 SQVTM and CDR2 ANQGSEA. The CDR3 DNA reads TGCAGCGTTTGTACAGGGAGCGCAGATACGCAGTATTTT. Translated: CSVCTGSADTQYF.

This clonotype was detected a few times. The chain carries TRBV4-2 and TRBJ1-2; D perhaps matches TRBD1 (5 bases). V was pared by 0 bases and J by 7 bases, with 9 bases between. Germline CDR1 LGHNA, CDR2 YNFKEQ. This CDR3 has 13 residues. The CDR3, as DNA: TGTGCCAGCAGCCAAGATGAGGGGTTTGGCTACACCTTC. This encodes CASSQDEGFGYTF.

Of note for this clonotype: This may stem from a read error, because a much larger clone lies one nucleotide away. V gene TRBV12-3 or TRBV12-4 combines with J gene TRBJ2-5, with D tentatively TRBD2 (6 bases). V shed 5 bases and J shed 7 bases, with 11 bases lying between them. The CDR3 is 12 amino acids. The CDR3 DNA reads TGTGCCAGCAGTCGGGACTCGGTGACCCAGTACTTC. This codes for CASSRDSVTQYF.

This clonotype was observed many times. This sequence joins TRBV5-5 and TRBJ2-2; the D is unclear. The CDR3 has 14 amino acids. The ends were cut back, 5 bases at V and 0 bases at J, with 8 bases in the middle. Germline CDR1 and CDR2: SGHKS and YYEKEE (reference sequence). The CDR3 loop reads CASRFDPNTGELFF. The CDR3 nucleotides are TGTGCCAGCAGATTCGACCCGAACACCGGGGAGCTGTTTTTT.

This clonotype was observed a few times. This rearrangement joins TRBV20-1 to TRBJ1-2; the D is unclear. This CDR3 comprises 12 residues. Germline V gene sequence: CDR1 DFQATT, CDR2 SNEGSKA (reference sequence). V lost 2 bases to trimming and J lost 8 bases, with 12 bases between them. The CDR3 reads CSARIWVWGYTF. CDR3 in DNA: TGCAGTGCTAGAATCTGGGTGTGGGGCTACACCTTC.

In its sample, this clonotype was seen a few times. The CDR3 loop reads CASREDRYEQYF. The CDR3 nucleotides read TGTGCCAGCAGGGAAGACAGATACGAGCAGTACTTC. V usage is TRBV6-2 or TRBV6-3 and J usage is TRBJ2-7; D is possibly TRBD1 (5 bases). This CDR3 has 12 residues. The germline gives CDR1 MNHEY, CDR2 SVGEGT. Trimming shortened V by 6 bases and J by 4 bases, and 10 bases separated the two germline ends.

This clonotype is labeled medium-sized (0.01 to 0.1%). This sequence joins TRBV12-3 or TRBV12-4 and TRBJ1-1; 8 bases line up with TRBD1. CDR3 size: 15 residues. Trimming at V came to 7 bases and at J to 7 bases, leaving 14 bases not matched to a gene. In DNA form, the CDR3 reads TGTGCCAGCACCAGGCCCGGACAGGGTGAAAATGAAGCTTTCTTT. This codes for CASTRPGQGENEAFF.

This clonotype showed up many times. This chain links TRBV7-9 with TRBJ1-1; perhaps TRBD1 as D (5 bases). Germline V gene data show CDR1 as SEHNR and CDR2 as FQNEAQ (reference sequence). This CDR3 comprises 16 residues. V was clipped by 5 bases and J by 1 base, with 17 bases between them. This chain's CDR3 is CASSPFRGPGNTEAFF. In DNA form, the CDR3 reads TGTGCCAGCAGCCCGTTTCGGGGCCCGGGGAACACTGAAGCTTTCTTT.

The CDR3 protein is CASSFPSGGGPGGAKNIQYF. The CDR3 bases are TGTGCCAGCAGCTTTCCTAGCGGGGGGGGCCCGGGCGGGGCCAAAAACATTCAGTACTTC. This chain connects TRBV7-2 to TRBJ2-4, with TRBD2 matching over 12 bases. V lost 3 bases to trimming and J lost 1 base; unmatched junction nucleotides: 13. CDR1 and CDR2 (germline): SGHTA, FQGNSA. This CDR3 has 20 amino acids. The whole variable domain, remainder taken from reference TRBV7-2 and TRBJ2-4, is GAGVSQSPSNKVTEKGKDVELRCDPISGHTALYWYRQSLGQGLEFLIYFQGNSAPDKSGLPSDRFSAERTGGSVSTLTIQRTQQEDSAVYLCASSFPSGGGPGGAKNIQYFGAGTRLSVL.

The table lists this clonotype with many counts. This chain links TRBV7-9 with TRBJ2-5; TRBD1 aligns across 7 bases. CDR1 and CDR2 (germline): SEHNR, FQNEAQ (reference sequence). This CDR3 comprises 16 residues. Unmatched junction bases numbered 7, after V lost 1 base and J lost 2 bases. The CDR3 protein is CASSLGQGGGQETQYF. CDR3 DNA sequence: TGTGCCAGCAGCTTAGGCCAAGGGGGCGGACAAGAGACCCAGTACTTC.

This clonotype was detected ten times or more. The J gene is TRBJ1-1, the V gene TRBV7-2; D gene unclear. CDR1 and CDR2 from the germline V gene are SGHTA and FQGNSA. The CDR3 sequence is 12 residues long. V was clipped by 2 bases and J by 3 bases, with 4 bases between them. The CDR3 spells CASSLMDTEAFF. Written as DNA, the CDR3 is TGTGCCAGCAGCTTAATGGACACTGAAGCTTTCTTT.

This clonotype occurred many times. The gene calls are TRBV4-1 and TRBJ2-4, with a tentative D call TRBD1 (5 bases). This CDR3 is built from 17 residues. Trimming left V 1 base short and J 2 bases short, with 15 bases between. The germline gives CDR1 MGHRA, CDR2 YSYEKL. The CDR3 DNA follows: TGCGCCAGCAGCCAAGTAGGGGCTGGCGTCTCCAAAAACATTCAGTACTTC. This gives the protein CASSQVGAGVSKNIQYF.

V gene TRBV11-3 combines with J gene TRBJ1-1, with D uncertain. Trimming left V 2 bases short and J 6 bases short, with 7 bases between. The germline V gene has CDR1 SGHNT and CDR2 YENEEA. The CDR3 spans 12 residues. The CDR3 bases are TGTGCCAGCAGCTTACAAAACCCTGAAGCTTTCTTT. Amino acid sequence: CASSLQNPEAFF.

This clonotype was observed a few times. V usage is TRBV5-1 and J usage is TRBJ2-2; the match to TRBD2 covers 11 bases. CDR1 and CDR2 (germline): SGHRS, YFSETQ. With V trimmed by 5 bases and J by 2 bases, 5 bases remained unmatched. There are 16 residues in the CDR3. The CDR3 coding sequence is TGCGCCAGCAGATCGGGACTAGCGGCAAACACCGGGGAGCTGTTTTTT. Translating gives CASRSGLAANTGELFF. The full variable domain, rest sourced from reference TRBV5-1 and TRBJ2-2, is KAGVTQTPRYLIKTRGQQVTLSCSPISGHRSVSWYQQTPGQGLQFLFEYFSETQRNKGNFPGRFSGRQFSNSRSEMNVSTLELGDSALYLCASRSGLAANTGELFFGEGSRLTVL.

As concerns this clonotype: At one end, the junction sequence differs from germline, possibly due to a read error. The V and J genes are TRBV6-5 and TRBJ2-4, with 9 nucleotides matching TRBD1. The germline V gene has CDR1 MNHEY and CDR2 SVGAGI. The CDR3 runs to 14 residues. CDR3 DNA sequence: TGTGCCAGCAGTTACGGACAGGGGTCCGACATTCATTACTTC. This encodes CASSYGQGSDIHYF.

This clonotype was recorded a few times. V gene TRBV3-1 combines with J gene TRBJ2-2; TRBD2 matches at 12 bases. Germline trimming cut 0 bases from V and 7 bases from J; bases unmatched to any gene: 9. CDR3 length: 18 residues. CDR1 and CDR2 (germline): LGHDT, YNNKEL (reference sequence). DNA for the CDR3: TGTGCCAGCAGCCAAGATCGAGGACTAGCGGGGCGAGGCGGGGAGCTGTTTTTT. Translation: CASSQDRGLAGRGGELFF. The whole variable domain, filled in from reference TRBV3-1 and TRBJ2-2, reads DTAVSQTPKYLVTQMGNDKSIKCEQNLGHDTMYWYKQDSKKFLKIMFSYNNKELIINETVPNRFSPKSPDKAHLNLHINSLELGDSAVYFCASSQDRGLAGRGGELFFGEGSRLTVL.

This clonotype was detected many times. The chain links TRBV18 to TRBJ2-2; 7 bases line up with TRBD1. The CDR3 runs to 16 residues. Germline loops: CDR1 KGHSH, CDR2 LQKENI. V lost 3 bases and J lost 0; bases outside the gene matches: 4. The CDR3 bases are TGTGCCAGCTCACCGAGGACAGGATCGAACACCGGGGAGCTGTTTTTT. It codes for CASSPRTGSNTGELFF. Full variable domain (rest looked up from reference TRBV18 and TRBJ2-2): NAGVMQNPRHLVRRRGQEARLRCSPMKGHSHVYWYRQLPEEGLKFMVYLQKENIIDESGMPKERFSAEFPKEGPSILRIQQVVRGDSAAYFCASSPRTGSNTGELFFGEGSRLTVL.

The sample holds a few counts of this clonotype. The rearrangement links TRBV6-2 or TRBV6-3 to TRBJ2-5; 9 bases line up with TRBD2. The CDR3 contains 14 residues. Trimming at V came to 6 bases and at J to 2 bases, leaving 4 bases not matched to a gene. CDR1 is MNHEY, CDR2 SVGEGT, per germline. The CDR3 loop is CASSQAGGQETQYF. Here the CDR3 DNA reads TGTGCCAGCAGCCAAGCGGGGGGACAAGAGACCCAGTACTTC.

CDR3 residues: CASSARDFTDTQYF. The DNA for the CDR3 is TGTGCCAGCAGCGCCCGGGACTTCACAGATACGCAGTATTTT. The V and J genes are TRBV9 and TRBJ2-3; D perhaps matches TRBD2 (6 bases). CDR1 is SGDLS, CDR2 YYNGEE, per germline. V gave up 3 bases and J gave up 2 bases, with 10 bases separating them. CDR3 length: 14 residues.

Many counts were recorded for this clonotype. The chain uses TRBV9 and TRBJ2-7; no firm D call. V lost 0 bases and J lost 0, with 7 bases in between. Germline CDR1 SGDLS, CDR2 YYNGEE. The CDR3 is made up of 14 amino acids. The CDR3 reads CASSVGTDSYEQYF. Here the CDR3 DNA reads TGTGCCAGCAGCGTAGGAACAGACTCCTACGAGCAGTACTTC.